This is a list of T cell receptor beta chains from one sample in a study of blood T cell repertoires in COVID-19. TCRdb's copy holds only in-frame clones and misses some; the assay was immunoSEQ multiplex PCR. The sample has about 530,000 clones; around nine tenths are singletons. The specimen was peripheral blood. These TCRs come from a woman aged 45 to 65 with COVID-19, enrolled during active disease. Both conserved end residues are part of each CDR3. A D gene is named only where the DNA matches it firmly. Clone sizes are given selectively: once, few, many, or a class where the clone is expanded.

V: TRBV29-1
D: TRBD1
size: NA
J: TRBJ1-2
DNA: TGCAGCGCCCGGGACAGCGGTAACTATGGCTACACCTTC
CDR3: CSARDSGNYGYTF

V: TRBV28
D: NA
size: NA
J: TRBJ1-2
DNA: TGTGCCAGCAGTTTTGGAGAAGATGGCTACACCTTC
CDR3: CASSFGEDGYTF

V: TRBV27
D: NA
size: NA
J: TRBJ2-4
DNA: TGTGCCAGCAGTTATAGGGAAGGGGGCAAAAACATTCAGTACTTC
CDR3: CASSYREGGKNIQYF

V: TRBV2
D: TRBD1
size: few
J: TRBJ1-3
DNA: TGTGCCAGCAGGGGCGGGACAGCTGGAAACACCATATATTTT
CDR3: CASRGGTAGNTIYF

V: TRBV12-3/TRBV12-4
D: NA
size: NA
J: TRBJ1-4
DNA: TGTGCCAGCAGTTTGGGCTTTCACCTGTTTTTT
CDR3: CASSLGFHLFF

V: TRBV6-2/TRBV6-3
D: NA
size: NA
J: TRBJ1-2
DNA: TGTGCCAGCAGTTACTCAACGAGCCTTCACTATGGCTACACCTTC
CDR3: CASSYSTSLHYGYTF

V: TRBV5-1
D: TRBD1
size: NA
J: TRBJ2-2
DNA: TGCGCCAGCAGCTTGGCACAGGGGGTCACCGGGGAGCTGTTTTTT
CDR3: CASSLAQGVTGELFF

V: TRBV5-4
D: TRBD1
size: NA
J: TRBJ2-7
DNA: TGTGCCAGCAGCTCAGGACAGGGCGCCTACGAGCAGTACTTC
CDR3: CASSSGQGAYEQYF

V: TRBV29-1
D: NA
size: NA
J: TRBJ2-2
DNA: TGCAGCGTCGCCGGGACGGGAGAGGACACCGGGGAGCTGTTTTTT
CDR3: CSVAGTGEDTGELFF

V: TRBV7-8
D: NA
size: NA
J: TRBJ2-2
DNA: TGTGCCAGCAGCTTTGGCTTTGGGGCTGGGGCCGGGGAGCTGTTTTTT
CDR3: CASSFGFGAGAGELFF

V: TRBV11-2
D: NA
size: NA
J: TRBJ1-4
DNA: TGTGCCAGCAGCTTAGATCCTTCGGGTCGACGTGAAAAACTGTTTTTT
CDR3: CASSLDPSGRREKLFF

V: TRBV4-1
D: TRBD1
size: few
J: TRBJ1-6
DNA: TGCGCCAGCAGCCAAGAAGGTTGGACAGGGTCTAATTCACCCCTCCACTTT
CDR3: CASSQEGWTGSNSPLHF

V: TRBV10-1
D: TRBD2
size: few
J: TRBJ2-3
DNA: TGCGCCAGCAGTGAGCGGGTTGCTAGCGGGGGGGCCGGAGATACGCAGTATTTT
CDR3: CASSERVASGGAGDTQYF

V: TRBV7-2
D: TRBD1
size: NA
J: TRBJ1-5
DNA: TGTGCCAGCAGTTTATCCTGGGACAGGGGTCAGCCCCAGCATTTT
CDR3: CASSLSWDRGQPQHF

V: TRBV5-1
D: TRBD1
size: NA
J: TRBJ2-1
DNA: TGCGCCAGCACTCCGGGACAGGGGTCCTACAATGAGCAGTTCTTC
CDR3: CASTPGQGSYNEQFF

V: TRBV3-1/TRBV3-2
D: TRBD1
size: NA
J: TRBJ1-4
DNA: TGTGCCAGCAGCCAATATGGGGACAGGTCTAATGAAAAACTGTTTTTT
CDR3: CASSQYGDRSNEKLFF

V: TRBV30
D: TRBD1
size: NA
J: TRBJ2-3
DNA: TGTGCCTGGAGTGTGAAGGGGGCCCACCGTGCTAGCACAGATACGCAGTATTTT
CDR3: CAWSVKGAHRASTDTQYF

V: TRBV2
D: NA
size: once
J: TRBJ2-3
DNA: TGTGCCAGCAGTGAAAAAGGCAGAAGCGCCATCACAGATACGCAGTATTTT
CDR3: CASSEKGRSAITDTQYF

V: TRBV11-3
D: NA
size: NA
J: TRBJ1-1
DNA: TGTGCCAGCAGCTCACTGATCCGGGTCACAAATGAAGCTTTCTTT
CDR3: CASSSLIRVTNEAFF

V: TRBV11-3
D: NA
size: NA
J: TRBJ2-3
DNA: TGTGCCAGCAGCTTAGGGACGGGAAACACAGATACGCAGTATTTT
CDR3: CASSLGTGNTDTQYF

V: TRBV10-2
D: NA
size: NA
J: TRBJ1-3
DNA: TGCGCCAGCAGTGTATCCGGGGACTCTGGAAACACCATATATTTT
CDR3: CASSVSGDSGNTIYF

V: TRBV11-3
D: TRBD2
size: NA
J: TRBJ2-1
DNA: TGTGCCAGCAGCTTAGAACGGGGGGGTGGTGAGCAGTTCTTC
CDR3: CASSLERGGGEQFF

V: TRBV11-2
D: NA
size: NA
J: TRBJ2-7
DNA: TGTGCCAGCAGCTTAGGCGTGACAGGAGCCTACGAGCAGTACTTC
CDR3: CASSLGVTGAYEQYF

V: TRBV10-3
D: TRBD1
size: NA
J: TRBJ1-5
DNA: TGTGCCATCAGTTCAACAGGGGTACAGCCCCAGCATTTT
CDR3: CAISSTGVQPQHF

V: TRBV7-8
D: NA
size: NA
J: TRBJ2-1
DNA: TGTGCCAGCAGCTTAAGGGGAGGGGGGTCCTACAATGAGCAGTTCTTC
CDR3: CASSLRGGGSYNEQFF

V: TRBV6-5
D: TRBD1
size: NA
J: TRBJ2-7
DNA: TGTGCCAGCAGCACCGGACAGGGTCTCTCCTACGAGCAGTACTTC
CDR3: CASSTGQGLSYEQYF

V: TRBV28
D: TRBD1
size: NA
J: TRBJ1-2
DNA: TGTGCCAGCAGACGTGACAGGGGGCAGGGCTACACCTTC
CDR3: CASRRDRGQGYTF

V: TRBV12-3/TRBV12-4
D: NA
size: NA
J: TRBJ2-7
DNA: TGTGCCAGCAGTTTCGGTGAAACCTACGAGCAGTACTTC
CDR3: CASSFGETYEQYF

V: TRBV9
D: NA
size: NA
J: TRBJ1-1
DNA: TGTGCCAGCAGCGTAGACTGGGGCAGACACACTGAAGCTTTCTTT
CDR3: CASSVDWGRHTEAFF

V: TRBV18
D: TRBD1
size: once
J: TRBJ1-1
DNA: TGTGCCAGCTCTATACCAGGGGGTGAAGCTTTCTTT
CDR3: CASSIPGGEAFF

V: TRBV19
D: TRBD2
size: NA
J: TRBJ2-7
DNA: TGTGCCAGTAGTATTTTTCGGACTAGCGGGGCCCCCTACGAGCAGTACTTC
CDR3: CASSIFRTSGAPYEQYF

V: TRBV2
D: TRBD1
size: NA
J: TRBJ1-2
DNA: TGTGCCAGCAGTGGATTGGCAGGGGGCTATGATGGCTACACCTTC
CDR3: CASSGLAGGYDGYTF

V: TRBV3-1/TRBV3-2
D: NA
size: NA
J: TRBJ2-3
DNA: TGTGCCAGCAGCCCCGGGGAAATAAATACGCAGTATTTT
CDR3: CASSPGEINTQYF

V: TRBV18
D: TRBD2
size: NA
J: TRBJ2-5
DNA: TGTGCCAGCTCACCACAAGTTTCCCCGCTAGCGGGGGGGCGGCAAGAGACCCAGTACTTC
CDR3: CASSPQVSPLAGGRQETQYF

V: TRBV10-1
D: TRBD2
size: NA
J: TRBJ2-3
DNA: TGCGCCAGCAGTGAAGGGCTAGCGGGTGGCACAGATACGCAGTATTTT
CDR3: CASSEGLAGGTDTQYF

V: TRBV7-9
D: NA
size: NA
J: TRBJ2-7
DNA: TGTGCCAGCAGCTCCCTAACCTACGAGCAGTACTTC
CDR3: CASSSLTYEQYF

V: TRBV5-1
D: TRBD1
size: NA
J: TRBJ1-2
DNA: TGCGCCAGCAGCTTTGACAGGGGCCATGGCTACACCTTC
CDR3: CASSFDRGHGYTF

V: TRBV5-1
D: NA
size: NA
J: TRBJ2-3
DNA: TGCGCCAGCAGCTTGGTCGGGGAAGAGGTAGATACGCAGTATTTT
CDR3: CASSLVGEEVDTQYF

V: TRBV11-2
D: NA
size: NA
J: TRBJ1-6
DNA: TGTGCCAGCAGCCCCTTTGCAGAATCCAATTCACCCCTCCACTTT
CDR3: CASSPFAESNSPLHF

V: TRBV7-9
D: TRBD1
size: NA
J: TRBJ1-6
DNA: TGTGCCAGCAGCTTCAGGGGACAGGGGTATACACCCCTCCACTTT
CDR3: CASSFRGQGYTPLHF

V: TRBV6-5
D: TRBD1
size: NA
J: TRBJ2-2
DNA: TGTGCCAGCAGGCAATCAGGGGGTACCACCGGGGAGCTGTTTTTT
CDR3: CASRQSGGTTGELFF

V: TRBV19
D: TRBD1
size: NA
J: TRBJ1-1
DNA: TGTGCCAGTAGTCCCCGGACAGGGGGAGGGGACACTGAAGCTTTCTTT
CDR3: CASSPRTGGGDTEAFF

V: TRBV13
D: TRBD1
size: NA
J: TRBJ1-2
DNA: TGTGCCAGCAGCTTAGGGCGACAGGGGGCAGGAGAATATGGCTACACCTTC
CDR3: CASSLGRQGAGEYGYTF

V: TRBV6-6
D: TRBD2
size: NA
J: TRBJ2-1
DNA: TGTGCCAGCAGTTACGAAGGGACTAGTTACAATGAGCAGTTCTTC
CDR3: CASSYEGTSYNEQFF

V: TRBV11-1
D: NA
size: NA
J: TRBJ1-3
DNA: TGTGCCAGCAGCCTCGGAAACACCATATATTTT
CDR3: CASSLGNTIYF

V: TRBV6-2/TRBV6-3
D: TRBD1
size: NA
J: TRBJ1-2
DNA: TGTGCCAGCAGTCCCAATATCCTCGACAGGGACTATGGCTACACCTTC
CDR3: CASSPNILDRDYGYTF

V: TRBV18
D: TRBD1
size: NA
J: TRBJ1-2
DNA: TGTGCCAGCTCACCCCGACAGGGTATCTATGGCTACACCTTC
CDR3: CASSPRQGIYGYTF

V: TRBV5-4
D: NA
size: NA
J: TRBJ1-1
DNA: TGTGCCAGCAGCTCCGGCGGGGGGACTGAAGCTTTCTTT
CDR3: CASSSGGGTEAFF

V: TRBV9
D: NA
size: NA
J: TRBJ2-1
DNA: TGTGCCAGCAGCAGACGACGGGGGAGCTCCTACAATGAGCAGTTCTTC
CDR3: CASSRRRGSSYNEQFF

V: TRBV10-3
D: NA
size: NA
J: TRBJ1-6
DNA: TGTGCCATCAGTGAGTCTGGGGGGGCCTCCCAGGAGTCACCCCTCCACTTT
CDR3: CAISESGGASQESPLHF

V: TRBV6-5
D: TRBD1
size: NA
J: TRBJ1-4
DNA: TGTGCCAGCAGTACTCTACAGGGGGAAAGTGAAAAACTGTTTTTT
CDR3: CASSTLQGESEKLFF

V: TRBV7-9
D: NA
size: NA
J: TRBJ2-7
DNA: TGTGCCAGCAGCTTTGAGAGGCTGAGCGAGCAGTACTTC
CDR3: CASSFERLSEQYF

V: TRBV6-1
D: TRBD1
size: NA
J: TRBJ2-7
DNA: TGTGCCAGCAGTGAGTCGACAGGGTTCGAGGAGCAGTACTTC
CDR3: CASSESTGFEEQYF

V: TRBV28
D: TRBD1
size: once
J: TRBJ2-7
DNA: TGTGCCAGCAGTTCTACAGGGGAAGCGCGTGGCGAGCAGTACTTC
CDR3: CASSSTGEARGEQYF

V: TRBV19
D: NA
size: NA
J: TRBJ1-4
DNA: TGTGCCAGTAGTTCCCGGACCCGGGAAAAGCTGTTTTTT
CDR3: CASSSRTREKLFF

V: TRBV6-1
D: TRBD1
size: NA
J: TRBJ2-3
DNA: TGTGCCAGCAGTGAAGACAGGGGATTAGGTGTAGATACGCAGTATTTT
CDR3: CASSEDRGLGVDTQYF

V: TRBV30
D: TRBD1
size: NA
J: TRBJ1-3
DNA: TGTGCCTGGAGTGTACGTCTCGGACAGGCCACCTCTGGAAACACCATATATTTT
CDR3: CAWSVRLGQATSGNTIYF

V: TRBV3-1/TRBV3-2
D: TRBD1
size: NA
J: TRBJ2-1
DNA: TGTGCCAGCAGCCCGTTCACGCGGACAGGGAGGAACAATGAGCAGTTCTTC
CDR3: CASSPFTRTGRNNEQFF

V: TRBV5-6
D: NA
size: once
J: TRBJ1-1
DNA: TGTGCCAGCCGCCGACGAGGGCGGAACACTGAAGCTTTCTTT
CDR3: CASRRRGRNTEAFF